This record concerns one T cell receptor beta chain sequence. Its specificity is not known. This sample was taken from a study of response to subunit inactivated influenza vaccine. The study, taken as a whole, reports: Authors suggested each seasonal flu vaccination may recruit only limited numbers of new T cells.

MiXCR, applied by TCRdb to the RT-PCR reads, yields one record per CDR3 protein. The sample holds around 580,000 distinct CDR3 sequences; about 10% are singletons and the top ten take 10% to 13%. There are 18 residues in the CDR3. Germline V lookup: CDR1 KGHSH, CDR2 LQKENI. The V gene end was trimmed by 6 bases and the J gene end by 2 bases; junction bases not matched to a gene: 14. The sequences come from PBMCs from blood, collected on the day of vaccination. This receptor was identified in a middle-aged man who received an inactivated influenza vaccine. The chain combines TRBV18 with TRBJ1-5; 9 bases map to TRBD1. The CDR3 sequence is CASSFRDRVLVGNQPQHF. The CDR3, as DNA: TGTGCCAGCTCCTTCCGGGACAGGGTGCTTGTTGGCAATCAGCCCCAGCATTTT.